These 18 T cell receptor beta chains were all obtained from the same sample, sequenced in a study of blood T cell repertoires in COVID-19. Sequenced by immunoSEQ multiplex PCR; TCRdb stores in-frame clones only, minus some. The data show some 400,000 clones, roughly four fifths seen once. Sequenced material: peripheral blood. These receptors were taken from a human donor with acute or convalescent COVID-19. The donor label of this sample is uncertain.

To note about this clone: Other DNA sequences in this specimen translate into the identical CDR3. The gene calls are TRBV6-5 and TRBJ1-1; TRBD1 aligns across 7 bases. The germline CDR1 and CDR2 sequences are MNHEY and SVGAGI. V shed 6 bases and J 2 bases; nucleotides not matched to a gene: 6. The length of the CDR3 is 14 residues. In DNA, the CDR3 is TGTGCCAGCAGGAGAGACAGGGCAAACACTGAAGCTTTCTTT. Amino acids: CASRRDRANTEAFF.

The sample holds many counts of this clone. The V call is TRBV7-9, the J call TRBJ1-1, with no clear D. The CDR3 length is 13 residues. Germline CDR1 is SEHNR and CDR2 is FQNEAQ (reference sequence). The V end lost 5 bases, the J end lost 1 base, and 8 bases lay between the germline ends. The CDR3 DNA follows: TGTGCCAGCAGCCCATACGGGAACACTGAAGCTTTCTTT. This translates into CASSPYGNTEAFF.

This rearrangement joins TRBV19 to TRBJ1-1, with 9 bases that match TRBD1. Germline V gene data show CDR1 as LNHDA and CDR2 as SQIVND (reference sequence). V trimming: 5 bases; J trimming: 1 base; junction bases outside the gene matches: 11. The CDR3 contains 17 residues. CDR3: CASSPRTGGVRNTEAFF. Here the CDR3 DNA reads TGTGCCAGTAGTCCTCGAACAGGGGGCGTCCGGAACACTGAAGCTTTCTTT.

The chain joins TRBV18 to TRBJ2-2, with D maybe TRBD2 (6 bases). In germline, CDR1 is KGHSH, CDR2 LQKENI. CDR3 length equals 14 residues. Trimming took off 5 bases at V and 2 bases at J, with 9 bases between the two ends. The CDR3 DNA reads TGTGCCAGCTCAACGGGACTCAACACCGGGGAGCTGTTTTTT. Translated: CASSTGLNTGELFF.

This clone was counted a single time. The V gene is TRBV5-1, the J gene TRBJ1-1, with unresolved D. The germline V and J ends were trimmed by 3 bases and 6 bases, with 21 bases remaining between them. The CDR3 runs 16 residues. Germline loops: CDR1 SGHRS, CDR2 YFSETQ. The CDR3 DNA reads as TGCGCCAGCAGCTACCGGGAGACTAATGAACATTCTGAAGCTTTCTTT. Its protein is CASSYRETNEHSEAFF.

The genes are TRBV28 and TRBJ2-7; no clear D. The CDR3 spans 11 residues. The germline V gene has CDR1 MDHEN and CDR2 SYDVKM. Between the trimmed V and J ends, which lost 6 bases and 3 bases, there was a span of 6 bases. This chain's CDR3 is CASRALYEQYF. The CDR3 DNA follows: TGTGCCAGCAGGGCCCTCTACGAGCAGTACTTC.

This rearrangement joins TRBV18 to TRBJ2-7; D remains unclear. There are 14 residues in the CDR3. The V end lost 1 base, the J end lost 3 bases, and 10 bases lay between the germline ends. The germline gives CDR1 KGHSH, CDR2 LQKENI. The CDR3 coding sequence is TGTGCCAGCTCACCACAGTCAGGATACTACGAGCAGTACTTC. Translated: CASSPQSGYYEQYF.

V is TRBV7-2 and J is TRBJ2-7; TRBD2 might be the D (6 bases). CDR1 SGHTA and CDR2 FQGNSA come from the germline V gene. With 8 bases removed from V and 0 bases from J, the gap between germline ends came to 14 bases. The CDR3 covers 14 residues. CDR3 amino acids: CASRLGGSSYEQYF. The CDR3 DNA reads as TGTGCCAGCCGCCTGGGAGGCAGCTCCTACGAGCAGTACTTC.

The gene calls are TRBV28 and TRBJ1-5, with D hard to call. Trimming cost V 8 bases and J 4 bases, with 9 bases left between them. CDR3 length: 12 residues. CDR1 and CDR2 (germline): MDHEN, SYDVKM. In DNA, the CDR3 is TGTGCCAGCCTACGCCTAAATCAGCCCCAGCATTTT. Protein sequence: CASLRLNQPQHF.

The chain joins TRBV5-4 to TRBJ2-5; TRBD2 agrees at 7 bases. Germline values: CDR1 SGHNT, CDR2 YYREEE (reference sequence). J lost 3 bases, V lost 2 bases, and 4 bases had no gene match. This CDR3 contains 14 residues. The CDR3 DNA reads TGTGCCAGCAGCTTTTTCGCGGGAGAAGAGACCCAGTACTTC. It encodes CASSFFAGEETQYF.

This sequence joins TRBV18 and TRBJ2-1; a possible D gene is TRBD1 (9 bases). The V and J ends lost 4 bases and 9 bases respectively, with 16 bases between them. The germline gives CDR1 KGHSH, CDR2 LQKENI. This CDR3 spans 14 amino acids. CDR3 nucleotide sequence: TGTGCCAGCTCACACGGGACAGGGACTAGTGAGCAGTTCTTC. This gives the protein CASSHGTGTSEQFF.

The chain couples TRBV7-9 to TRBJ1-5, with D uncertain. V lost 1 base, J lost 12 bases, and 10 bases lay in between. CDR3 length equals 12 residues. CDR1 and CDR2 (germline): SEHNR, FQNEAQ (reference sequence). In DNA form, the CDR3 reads TGTGCCAGCAGCTTAGATCCGGGTAACCAGCATTTT. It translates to CASSLDPGNQHF.

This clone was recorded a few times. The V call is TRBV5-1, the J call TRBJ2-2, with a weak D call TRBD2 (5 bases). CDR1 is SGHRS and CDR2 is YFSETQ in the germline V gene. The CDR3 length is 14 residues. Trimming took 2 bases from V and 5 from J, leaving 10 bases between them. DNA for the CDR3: TGCGCCAGCAGCTTAAACAGCGGAACCGGGGAGCTGTTTTTT. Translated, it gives CASSLNSGTGELFF.

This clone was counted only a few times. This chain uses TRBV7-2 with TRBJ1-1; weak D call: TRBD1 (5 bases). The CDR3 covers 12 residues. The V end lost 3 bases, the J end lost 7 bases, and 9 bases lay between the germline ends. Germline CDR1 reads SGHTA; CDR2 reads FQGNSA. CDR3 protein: CASSLGRNEAFF. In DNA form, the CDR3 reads TGTGCCAGCAGCTTGGGGCGAAATGAAGCTTTCTTT.

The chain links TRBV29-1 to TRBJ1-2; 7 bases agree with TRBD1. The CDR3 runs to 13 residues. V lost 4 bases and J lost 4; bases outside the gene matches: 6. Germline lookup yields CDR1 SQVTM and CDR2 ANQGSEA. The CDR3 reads CSVGTGAIYGYTF. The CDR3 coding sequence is TGCAGCGTTGGGACAGGAGCCATCTATGGCTACACCTTC.

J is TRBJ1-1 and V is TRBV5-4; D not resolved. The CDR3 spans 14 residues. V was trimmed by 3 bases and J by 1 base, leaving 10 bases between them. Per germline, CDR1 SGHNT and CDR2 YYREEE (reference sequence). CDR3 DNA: TGTGCCAGCAGCTCCCGGTCCGCGAACACTGAAGCTTTCTTT. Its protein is CASSSRSANTEAFF.

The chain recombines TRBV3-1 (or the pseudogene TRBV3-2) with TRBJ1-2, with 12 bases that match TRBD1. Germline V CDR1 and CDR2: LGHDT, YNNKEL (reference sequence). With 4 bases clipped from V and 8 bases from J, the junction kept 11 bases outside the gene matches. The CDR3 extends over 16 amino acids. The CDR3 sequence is CASSPQVGQGAWGYTF. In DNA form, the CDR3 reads TGTGCCAGCAGCCCGCAGGTGGGACAGGGGGCTTGGGGCTACACCTTC.

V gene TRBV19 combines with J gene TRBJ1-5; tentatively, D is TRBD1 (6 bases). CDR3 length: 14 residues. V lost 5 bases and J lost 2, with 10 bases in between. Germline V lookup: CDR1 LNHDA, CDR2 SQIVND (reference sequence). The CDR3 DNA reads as TGTGCCAGTAGTTGGGCAGGGGGCAATCAGCCCCAGCATTTT. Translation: CASSWAGGNQPQHF.